Presented here are 4 T cell receptor beta chains from one specimen sequenced in a study of T cells in Graves' hyperthyroidism and ophthalmopathy. Regions amplified from RNA transcripts were the TCR beta CDR3 regions. Using the HTBI primer set, a first-round RT-PCR was run on the TCR CDR3. MiXCR was run by TCRdb on the multiplex PCR reads, yielding one entry per CDR3 protein. This sample has some 270,000 distinct CDR3 sequences; about 24% occur once, and the top ten carry 30% to 40%. Sequenced sample: blood. These TCRs come from a woman aged 35 to 49 with Graves' ophthalmopathy.

This clonotype was counted at least ten times. CDR3 sequence reads: CASRTTENSNQPQHF. The CDR3 DNA reads TGTGCCAGTAGGACGACGGAGAATAGCAATCAGCCCCAGCATTTT. The gene calls are TRBV19 and TRBJ1-5; D ambiguous. Trimming stripped 6 bases from V and 0 bases from J, with 12 bases between. Germline assignment: CDR1 LNHDA and CDR2 SQIVND (reference sequence). CDR3 size: 15 residues.

This clonotype was observed at least ten times. The V and J genes are TRBV27 and TRBJ1-6; 9 bases map to TRBD1. Germline V gene lookup returns CDR1 MNHEY and CDR2 SMNVEV (reference sequence). V was clipped by 5 bases and J by 8 bases; unmatched bases: 4. CDR3 size: 14 residues. The CDR3 spells CASSLGQGYSPLHF. In nucleotides, the CDR3 is TGTGCCAGCAGTCTAGGACAGGGGTATTCACCCCTCCACTTT.

This clonotype was observed at least ten times. The rearrangement uses TRBV30 and TRBJ1-6; unclear D gene. CDR3 length equals 11 residues. Deletions cut 2 bases from V and 10 bases from J, with 6 bases between. Germline loops: CDR1 GTSNPN, CDR2 SVGIG (reference sequence). The CDR3 loop reads CAWSSNSPLHF. CDR3 DNA sequence: TGTGCCTGGAGTTCTAACTCACCCCTCCACTTT.

This clonotype was observed many times. This chain connects TRBV28 to TRBJ2-7; D is undetermined. Deletions cut 10 bases from V and 5 bases from J, with 15 bases between. Germline V lookup: CDR1 MDHEN, CDR2 SYDVKM. This CDR3 has 12 amino acids. The CDR3 DNA sequence: TGTGCCACCACTCGTAGGAGAAACGAGCAGTACTTC. This translates into CATTRRRNEQYF.